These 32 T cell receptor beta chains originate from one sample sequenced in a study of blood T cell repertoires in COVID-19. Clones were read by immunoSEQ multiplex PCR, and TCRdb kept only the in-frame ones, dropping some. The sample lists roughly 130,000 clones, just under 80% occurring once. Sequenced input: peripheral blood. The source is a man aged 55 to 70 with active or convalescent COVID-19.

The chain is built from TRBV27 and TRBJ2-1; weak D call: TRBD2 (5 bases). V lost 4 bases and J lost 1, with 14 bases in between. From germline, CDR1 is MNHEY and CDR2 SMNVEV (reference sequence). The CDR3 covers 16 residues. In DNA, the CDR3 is TGTGCCAGCAGTTCCCAGCAGAGAGGGTCCTACAATGAGCAGTTCTTC. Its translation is CASSSQQRGSYNEQFF.

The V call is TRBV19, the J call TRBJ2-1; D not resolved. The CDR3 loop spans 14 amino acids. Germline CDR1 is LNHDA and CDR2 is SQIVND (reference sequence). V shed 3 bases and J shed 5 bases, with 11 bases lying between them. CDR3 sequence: CASSILPGDNEQFF. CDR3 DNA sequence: TGTGCCAGTAGTATCCTACCGGGTGACAATGAGCAGTTCTTC.

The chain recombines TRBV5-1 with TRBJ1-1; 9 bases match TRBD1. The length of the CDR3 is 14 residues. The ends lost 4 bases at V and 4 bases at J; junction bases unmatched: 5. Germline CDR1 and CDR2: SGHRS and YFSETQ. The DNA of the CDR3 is TGCGCCAGCAGCCAACAGGACAGGGGCACTGAAGCTTTCTTT. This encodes CASSQQDRGTEAFF.

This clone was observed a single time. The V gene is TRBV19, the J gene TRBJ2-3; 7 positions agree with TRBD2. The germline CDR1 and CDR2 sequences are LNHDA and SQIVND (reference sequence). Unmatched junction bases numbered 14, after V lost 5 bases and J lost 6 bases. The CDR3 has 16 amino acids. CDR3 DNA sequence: TGTGCCAGTAGTCCGGCCCGGGACTATCGTCCGGATACGCAGTATTTT. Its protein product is CASSPARDYRPDTQYF. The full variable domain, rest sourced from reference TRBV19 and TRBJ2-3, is DGGITQSPKYLFRKEGQNVTLSCEQNLNHDAMYWYRQDPGQGLRLIYYSQIVNDFQKGDIAEGYSVSREKKESFPLTVTSAQKNPTAFYLCASSPARDYRPDTQYFGPGTRLTVL.

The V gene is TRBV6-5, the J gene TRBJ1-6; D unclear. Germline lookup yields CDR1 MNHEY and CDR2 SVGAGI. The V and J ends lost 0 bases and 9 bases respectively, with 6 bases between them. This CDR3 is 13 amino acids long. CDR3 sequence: CASSYSRPSPLHF. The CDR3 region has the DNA TGTGCCAGCAGTTACTCCCGTCCTTCACCCCTCCACTTT.

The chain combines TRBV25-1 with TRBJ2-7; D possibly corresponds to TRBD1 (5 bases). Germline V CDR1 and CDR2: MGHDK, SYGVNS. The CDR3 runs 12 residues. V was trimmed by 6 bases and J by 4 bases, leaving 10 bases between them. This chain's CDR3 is CASSLGQYEQYF. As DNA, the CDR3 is TGTGCCAGCAGCCTGGGGCAGTACGAGCAGTACTTC.

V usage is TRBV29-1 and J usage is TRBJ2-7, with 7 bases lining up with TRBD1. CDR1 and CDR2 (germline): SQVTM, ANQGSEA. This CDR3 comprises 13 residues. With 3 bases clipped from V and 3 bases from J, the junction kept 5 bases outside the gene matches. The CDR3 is CSVEGQGVYEQYF. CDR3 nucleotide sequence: TGCAGCGTTGAGGGTCAGGGGGTCTACGAGCAGTACTTC.

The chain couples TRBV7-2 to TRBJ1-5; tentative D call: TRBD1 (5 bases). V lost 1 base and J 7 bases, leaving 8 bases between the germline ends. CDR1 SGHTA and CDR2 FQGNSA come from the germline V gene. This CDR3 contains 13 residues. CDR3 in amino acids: CASSLEGRQPQHF. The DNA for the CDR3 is TGTGCCAGCAGCTTAGAGGGGCGGCAGCCCCAGCATTTT. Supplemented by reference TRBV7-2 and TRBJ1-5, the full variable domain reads GAGVSQSPSNKVTEKGKDVELRCDPISGHTALYWYRQSLGQGLEFLIYFQGNSAPDKSGLPSDRFSAERTGGSVSTLTIQRTQQEDSAVYLCASSLEGRQPQHFGDGTRLSIL.

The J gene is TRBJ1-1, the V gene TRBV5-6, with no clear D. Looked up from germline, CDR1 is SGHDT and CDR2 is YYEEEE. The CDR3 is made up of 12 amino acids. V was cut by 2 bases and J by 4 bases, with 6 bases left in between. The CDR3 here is CASSFGGTEAFF. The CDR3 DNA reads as TGTGCCAGCAGCTTCGGCGGCACTGAAGCTTTCTTT. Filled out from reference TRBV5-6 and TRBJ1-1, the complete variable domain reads DAGVTQSPTHLIKTRGQQVTLRCSPKSGHDTVSWYQQALGQGPQFIFQYYEEEERQRGNFPDRFSGHQFPNYSSELNVNALLLGDSALYLCASSFGGTEAFFGQGTRLTVV.

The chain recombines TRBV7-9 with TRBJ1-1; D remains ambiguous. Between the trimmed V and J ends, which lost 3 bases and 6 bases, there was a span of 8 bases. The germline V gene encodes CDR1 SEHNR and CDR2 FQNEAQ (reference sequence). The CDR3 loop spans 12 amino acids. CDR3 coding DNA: TGTGCCAGCAGCTTCTTGGCTCCTGAAGCTTTCTTT. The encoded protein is CASSFLAPEAFF.

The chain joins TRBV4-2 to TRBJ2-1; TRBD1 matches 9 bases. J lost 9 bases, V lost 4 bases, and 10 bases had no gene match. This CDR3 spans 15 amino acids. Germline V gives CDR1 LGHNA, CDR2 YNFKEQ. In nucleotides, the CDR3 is TGTGCCAGCAGCCTAGGACAGGGGAGGTTGGGTGAGCAGTTCTTC. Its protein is CASSLGQGRLGEQFF.

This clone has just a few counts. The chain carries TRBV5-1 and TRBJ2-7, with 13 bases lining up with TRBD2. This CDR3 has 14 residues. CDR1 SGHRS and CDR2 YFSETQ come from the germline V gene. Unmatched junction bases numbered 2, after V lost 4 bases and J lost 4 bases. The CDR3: CASSLTSGGYEQYF. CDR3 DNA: TGCGCCAGCAGCCTGACTAGCGGGGGGTACGAGCAGTACTTC.

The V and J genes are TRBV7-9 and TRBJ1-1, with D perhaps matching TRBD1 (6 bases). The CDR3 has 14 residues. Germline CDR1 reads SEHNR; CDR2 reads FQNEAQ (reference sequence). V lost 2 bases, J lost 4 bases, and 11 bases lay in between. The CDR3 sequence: CASSLMGASTEAFF. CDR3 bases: TGTGCCAGCAGCTTAATGGGGGCGAGCACTGAAGCTTTCTTT.

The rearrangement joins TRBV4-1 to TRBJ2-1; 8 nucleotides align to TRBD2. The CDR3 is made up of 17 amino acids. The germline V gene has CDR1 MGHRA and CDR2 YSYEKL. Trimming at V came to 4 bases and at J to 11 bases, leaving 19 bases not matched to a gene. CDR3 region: CASSLDIPGTSGGQQFF. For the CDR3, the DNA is TGCGCCAGCAGCCTAGATATTCCCGGGACTAGTGGTGGGCAGCAGTTCTTC.

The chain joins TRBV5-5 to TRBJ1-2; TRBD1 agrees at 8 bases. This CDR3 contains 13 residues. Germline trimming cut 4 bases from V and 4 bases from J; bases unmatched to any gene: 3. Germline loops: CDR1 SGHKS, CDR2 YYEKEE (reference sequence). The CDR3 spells CASSIGQGYGYTF. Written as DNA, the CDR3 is TGTGCCAGCAGCATAGGACAGGGCTATGGCTACACCTTC.

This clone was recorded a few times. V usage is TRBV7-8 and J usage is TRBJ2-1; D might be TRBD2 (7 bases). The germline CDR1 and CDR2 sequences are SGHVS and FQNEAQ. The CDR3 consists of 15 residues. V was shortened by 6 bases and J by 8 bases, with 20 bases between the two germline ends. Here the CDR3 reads CASRLRGGRLDEQFF. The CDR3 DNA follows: TGTGCCAGCAGGTTAAGGGGGGGCAGGCTCGATGAGCAGTTCTTC.

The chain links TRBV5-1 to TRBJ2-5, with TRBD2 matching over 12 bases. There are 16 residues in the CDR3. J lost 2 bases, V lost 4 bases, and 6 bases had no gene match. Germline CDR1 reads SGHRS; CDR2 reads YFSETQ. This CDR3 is CASSTTSGSWQETQYF. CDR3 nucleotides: TGCGCCAGCAGCACGACTAGCGGGAGTTGGCAAGAGACCCAGTACTTC.

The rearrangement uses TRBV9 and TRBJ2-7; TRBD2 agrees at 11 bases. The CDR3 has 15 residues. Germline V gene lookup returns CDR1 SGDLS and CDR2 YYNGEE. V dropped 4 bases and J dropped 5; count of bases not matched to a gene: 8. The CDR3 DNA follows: TGTGCCAGCAGCTTCCTAGCGGGAGGTGTCCACGAGCAGTACTTC. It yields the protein CASSFLAGGVHEQYF.

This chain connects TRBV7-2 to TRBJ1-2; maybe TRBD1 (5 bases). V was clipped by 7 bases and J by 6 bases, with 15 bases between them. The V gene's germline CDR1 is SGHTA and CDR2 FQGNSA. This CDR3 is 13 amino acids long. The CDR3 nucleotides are TGTGCCAGCACCAACCCGGGACTGGATGGCTACACCTTC. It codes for CASTNPGLDGYTF.

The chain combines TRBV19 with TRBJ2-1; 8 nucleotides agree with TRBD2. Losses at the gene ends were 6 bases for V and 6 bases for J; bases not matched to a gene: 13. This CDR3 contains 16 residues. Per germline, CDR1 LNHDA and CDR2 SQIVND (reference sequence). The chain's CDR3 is CASSPTAGGSINEQFF. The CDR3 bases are TGTGCCAGTAGCCCGACCGCGGGAGGAAGTATCAATGAGCAGTTCTTC.

The CDR3: CASSLDRSYQETQYF. The CDR3 DNA reads as TGTGCCAGCAGCTTAGATCGGTCGTACCAAGAGACCCAGTACTTC. The chain employs TRBV7-8 and TRBJ2-5; the D is unclear. There are 15 residues in the CDR3. The germline V gene encodes CDR1 SGHVS and CDR2 FQNEAQ. Trimming removed 1 base from V and 0 bases from J, with 9 bases in between. Using reference TRBV7-8 and TRBJ2-5 for the parts outside the CDR3, the full variable domain is GAGVSQSPRYKVAKRGQDVALRCDPISGHVSLFWYQQALGQGPEFLTYFQNEAQLDKSGLPSDRFFAERPEGSVSTLKIQRTQQEDSAVYLCASSLDRSYQETQYFGPGTRLLVL.

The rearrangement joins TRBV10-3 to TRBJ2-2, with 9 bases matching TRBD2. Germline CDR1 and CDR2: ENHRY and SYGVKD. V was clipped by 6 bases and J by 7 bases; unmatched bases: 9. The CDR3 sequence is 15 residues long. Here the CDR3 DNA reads TGTGCCATCAGGGGAATAGCGGGAGTGGGCGGGGAGCTGTTTTTT. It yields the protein CAIRGIAGVGGELFF.

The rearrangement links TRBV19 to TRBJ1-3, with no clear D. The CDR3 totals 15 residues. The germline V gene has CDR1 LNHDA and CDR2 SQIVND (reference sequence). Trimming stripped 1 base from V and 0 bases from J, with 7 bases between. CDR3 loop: CASSIGRHSGNTIYF. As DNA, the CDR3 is TGTGCCAGTAGTATAGGGCGGCACTCTGGAAACACCATATATTTT.

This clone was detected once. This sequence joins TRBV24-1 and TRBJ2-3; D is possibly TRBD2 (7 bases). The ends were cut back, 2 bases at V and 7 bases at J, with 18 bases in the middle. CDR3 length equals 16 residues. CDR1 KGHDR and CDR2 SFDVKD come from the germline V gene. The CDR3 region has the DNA TGTGCCACCAGTGATTCCCGTGAAGGGGGGGGATATACGCAGTATTTT. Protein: CATSDSREGGGYTQYF.

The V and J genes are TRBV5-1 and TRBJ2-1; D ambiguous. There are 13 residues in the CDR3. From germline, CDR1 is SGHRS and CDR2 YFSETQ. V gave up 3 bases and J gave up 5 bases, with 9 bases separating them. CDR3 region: CASSSAGDNEQFF. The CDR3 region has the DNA TGCGCCAGCAGCTCCGCTGGAGACAATGAGCAGTTCTTC.

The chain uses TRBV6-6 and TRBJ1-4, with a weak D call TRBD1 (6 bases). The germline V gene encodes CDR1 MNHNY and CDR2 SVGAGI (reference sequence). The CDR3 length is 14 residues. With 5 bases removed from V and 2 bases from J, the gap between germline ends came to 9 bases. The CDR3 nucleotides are TGTGCCAGCAGTCCACAGGGCACTAATGAAAAACTGTTTTTT. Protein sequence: CASSPQGTNEKLFF.

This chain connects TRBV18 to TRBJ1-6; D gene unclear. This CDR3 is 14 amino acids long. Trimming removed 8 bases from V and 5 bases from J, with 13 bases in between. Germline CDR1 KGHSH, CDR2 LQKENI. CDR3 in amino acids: CASRVSRDNSPLHF. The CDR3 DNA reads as TGTGCCAGCCGGGTCTCTCGGGATAATTCACCCCTCCACTTT. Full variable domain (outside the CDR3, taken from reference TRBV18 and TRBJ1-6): NAGVMQNPRHLVRRRGQEARLRCSPMKGHSHVYWYRQLPEEGLKFMVYLQKENIIDESGMPKERFSAEFPKEGPSILRIQQVVRGDSAAYFCASRVSRDNSPLHFGNGTRLTVT.

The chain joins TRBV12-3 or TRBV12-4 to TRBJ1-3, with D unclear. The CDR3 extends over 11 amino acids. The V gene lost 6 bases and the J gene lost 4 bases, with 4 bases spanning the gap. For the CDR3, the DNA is TGTGCCAGCAGCGTGGGAAACACCATATATTTT. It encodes CASSVGNTIYF.

CDR3 nucleotides: TGTGCCAGCAGCCAAGTAGGGGGTGGGACTGAAGCTTTCTTT. Translating gives CASSQVGGGTEAFF. The chain couples TRBV14 to TRBJ1-1; perhaps TRBD1 as D (6 bases). CDR1 SGHDN and CDR2 FVKESK come from the germline V gene. CDR3 length equals 14 residues. Trimming cost V 1 base and J 5 bases, with 11 bases left between them. Full variable domain (remainder filled in from reference TRBV14 and TRBJ1-1): EAGVTQFPSHSVIEKGQTVTLRCDPISGHDNLYWYRRVMGKEIKFLLHFVKESKQDESGMPNNRFLAERTGGTYSTLKVQPAELEDSGVYFCASSQVGGGTEAFFGQGTRLTVV.

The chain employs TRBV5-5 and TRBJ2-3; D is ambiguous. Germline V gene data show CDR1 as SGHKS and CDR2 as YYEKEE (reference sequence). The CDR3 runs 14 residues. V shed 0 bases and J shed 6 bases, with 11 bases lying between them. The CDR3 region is CASSLGAMSDTQYF. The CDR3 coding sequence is TGTGCCAGCAGCTTGGGGGCAATGTCGGATACGCAGTATTTT.

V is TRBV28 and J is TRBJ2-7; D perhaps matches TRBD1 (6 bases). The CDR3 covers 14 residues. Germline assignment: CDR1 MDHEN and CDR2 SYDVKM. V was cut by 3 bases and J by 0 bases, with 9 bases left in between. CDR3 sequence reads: CASSFDRSSYEQYF. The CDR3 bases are TGTGCCAGCAGTTTTGACAGGAGCTCCTACGAGCAGTACTTC.

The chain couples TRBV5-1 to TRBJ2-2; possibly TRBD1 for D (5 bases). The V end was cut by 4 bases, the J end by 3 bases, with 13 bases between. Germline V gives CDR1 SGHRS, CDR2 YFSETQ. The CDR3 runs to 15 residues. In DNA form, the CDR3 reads TGCGCCAGCAGCCCAGACAGCCGCGACACCGGGGAGCTGTTTTTT. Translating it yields CASSPDSRDTGELFF.